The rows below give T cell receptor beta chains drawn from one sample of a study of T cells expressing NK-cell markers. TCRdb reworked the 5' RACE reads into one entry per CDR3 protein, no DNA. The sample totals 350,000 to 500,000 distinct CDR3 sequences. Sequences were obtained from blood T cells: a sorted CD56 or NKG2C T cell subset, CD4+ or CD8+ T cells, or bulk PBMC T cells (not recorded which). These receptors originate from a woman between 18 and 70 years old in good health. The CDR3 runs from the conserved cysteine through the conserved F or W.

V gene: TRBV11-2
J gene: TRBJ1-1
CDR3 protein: CASSLDGGTINTEAFF

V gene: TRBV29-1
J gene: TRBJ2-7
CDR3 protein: CSVEDSYEQYF

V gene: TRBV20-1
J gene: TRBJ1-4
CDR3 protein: CGARDPDRAAEKLFF

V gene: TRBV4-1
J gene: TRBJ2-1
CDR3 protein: CASSQGAGTEGQFF

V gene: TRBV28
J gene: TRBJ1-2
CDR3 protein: CASKPPLANYGYTF

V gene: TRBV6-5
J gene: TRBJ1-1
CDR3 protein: CASSSLRANTEAFF

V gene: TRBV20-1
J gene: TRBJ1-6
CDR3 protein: CSAREGTGGSYNSPLHF

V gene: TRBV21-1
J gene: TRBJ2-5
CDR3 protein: CASSKARRGETQYF

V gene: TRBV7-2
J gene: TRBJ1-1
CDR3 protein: CATAAAMNTEAFF

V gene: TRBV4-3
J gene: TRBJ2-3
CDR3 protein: CASSQEVPQGAYVTDTQYF

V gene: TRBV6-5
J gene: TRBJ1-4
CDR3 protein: CASSYRQESATNEKLFF

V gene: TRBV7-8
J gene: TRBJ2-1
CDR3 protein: CASSLGGGRETNDQFF

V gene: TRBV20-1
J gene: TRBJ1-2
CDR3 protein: CSARDAGGGYTF

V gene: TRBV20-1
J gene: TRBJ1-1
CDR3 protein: CSARDFRDTEAFF

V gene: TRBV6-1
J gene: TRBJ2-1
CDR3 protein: CASSIGRGKGNEQFF

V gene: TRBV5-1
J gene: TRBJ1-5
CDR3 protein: CASSPGGGGSRNQPQHF

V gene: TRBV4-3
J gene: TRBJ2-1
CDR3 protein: CASSQDIGQGRNEQFF

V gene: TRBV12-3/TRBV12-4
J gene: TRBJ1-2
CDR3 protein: CASSIESGDGYTF

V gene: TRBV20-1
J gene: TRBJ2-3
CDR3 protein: CSVFGQSTDTQYF

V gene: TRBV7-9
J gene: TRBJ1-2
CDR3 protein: CASSFSIQGWRGYGYTF

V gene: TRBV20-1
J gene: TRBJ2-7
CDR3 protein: CSAPPDGTGVGEQYF

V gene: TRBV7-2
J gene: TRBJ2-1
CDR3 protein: CASSLKRERNEQFF

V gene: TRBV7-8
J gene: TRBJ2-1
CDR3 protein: CASSMDRYNEQFF

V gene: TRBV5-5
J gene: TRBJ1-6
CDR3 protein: CASSPRDGQGYRVLHF

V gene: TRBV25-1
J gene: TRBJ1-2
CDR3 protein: CASSDAGSYGYTF

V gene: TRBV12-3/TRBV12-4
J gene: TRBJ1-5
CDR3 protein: CASSFGVNQPQHF

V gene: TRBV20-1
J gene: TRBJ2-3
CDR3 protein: CSAGSGGAGTDTQYF

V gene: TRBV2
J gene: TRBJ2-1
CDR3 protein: CASSEGLGGSDEQFF